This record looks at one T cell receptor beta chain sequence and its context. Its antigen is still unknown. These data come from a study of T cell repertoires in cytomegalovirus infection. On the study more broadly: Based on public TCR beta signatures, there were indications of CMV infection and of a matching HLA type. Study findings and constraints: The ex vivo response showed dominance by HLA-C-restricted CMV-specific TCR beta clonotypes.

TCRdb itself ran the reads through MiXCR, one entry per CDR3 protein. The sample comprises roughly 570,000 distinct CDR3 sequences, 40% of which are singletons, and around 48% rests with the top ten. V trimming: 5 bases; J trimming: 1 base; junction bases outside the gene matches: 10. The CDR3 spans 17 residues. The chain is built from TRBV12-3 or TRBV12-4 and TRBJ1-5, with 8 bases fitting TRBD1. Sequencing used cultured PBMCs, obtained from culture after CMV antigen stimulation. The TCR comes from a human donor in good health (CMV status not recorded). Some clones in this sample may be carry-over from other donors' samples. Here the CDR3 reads CASSRDRWGESNQPQHF. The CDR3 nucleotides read TGTGCCAGCAGTCGGGACAGGTGGGGGGAAAGCAATCAGCCCCAGCATTTT.